The 19 T cell receptor beta chains reported below all come from one sample, sequenced in a study of patients and donors after allogeneic stem cell transplantation. One entry per CDR3 protein, called by TCRdb with MiXCR from the RT-PCR reads. Here the sample spans roughly 880,000 distinct CDR3 sequences, 18% being singletons. Sequencing used blood, either unsorted or a sorted T cell fraction (not recorded which). These receptor sequences come from a human donor who was either an allogeneic HSCT recipient or a stem cell or donor lymphocyte infusion donor (not recorded which). It is not recorded whose cells these are; they may come from a transplant donor.

The chain links TRBV29-1 to TRBJ2-7; D remains unclear. The V gene's germline CDR1 is SQVTM and CDR2 ANQGSEA. The CDR3 contains 13 residues. The V end lost 3 bases, the J end lost 4 bases, and 13 bases lay between the germline ends. The CDR3 DNA follows: TGCAGCGTTGAGGATGAAGCAGCTTACGAGCAGTACTTC. It codes for CSVEDEAAYEQYF.

The chain links TRBV12-3 or TRBV12-4 to TRBJ1-1, with unresolved D. The CDR3 runs to 12 residues. V dropped 6 bases and J dropped 11 bases, with 16 bases sitting between them. The CDR3 here is CASRFKGHGAFF. The CDR3 coding sequence is TGTGCCAGCAGGTTTAAAGGTCATGGGGCTTTCTTT.

J is TRBJ1-2 and V is TRBV6-5, with D perhaps TRBD1 (6 bases). Trimming took 2 bases from V and 8 from J, leaving 15 bases between them. The CDR3 loop spans 14 amino acids. CDR1 and CDR2 from the germline V gene are MNHEY and SVGAGI. The CDR3 here is CASSYEQGIGGYTF. CDR3 bases: TGTGCCAGCAGTTACGAACAGGGTATAGGAGGCTACACCTTC.

The chain employs TRBV5-6 and TRBJ2-3, with 8 bases lining up with TRBD2. CDR1 is SGHDT, CDR2 YYEEEE, per germline. The CDR3 spans 16 residues. Trimming removed 2 bases from V and 4 bases from J; junction bases left unmatched: 9. CDR3: CASSFGPGGPSDTQYF. Written as DNA, the CDR3 is TGTGCCAGCAGCTTTGGGCCGGGAGGGCCGTCAGATACGCAGTATTTT.

This clonotype was detected ten times or more. The V gene is TRBV6-5, the J gene TRBJ2-5, with D perhaps matching TRBD1 (5 bases). V lost 0 bases, J lost 2 bases, and 13 bases lay in between. Germline CDR1 reads MNHEY; CDR2 reads SVGAGI. The CDR3 length is 16 residues. The CDR3: CASSYSKRTQQETQYF. The CDR3 coding sequence is TGTGCCAGCAGTTACTCAAAAAGGACACAACAAGAGACCCAGTACTTC.

This clonotype was seen a handful of times. CDR3 in DNA: TGTGCCAGCAGTCCCCCTTGGACTAGCGGTAGCACAGATACGCAGTATTTT. It translates to CASSPPWTSGSTDTQYF. J is TRBJ2-3 and V is TRBV12-3 or TRBV12-4; 10 bases line up with TRBD2. Trimming took 5 bases from V and 0 from J; bases not matched to a gene: 8. The CDR3 consists of 17 residues.

The gene calls are TRBV9 and TRBJ2-6; D is possibly TRBD1 (5 bases). CDR1 and CDR2 from the germline V gene are SGDLS and YYNGEE. CDR3 size: 17 residues. With 1 base removed from V and 2 bases from J, the gap between germline ends came to 13 bases. This CDR3 reads CASSVIDSPPGANVLTF. The CDR3 DNA sequence: TGTGCCAGCAGCGTAATTGACAGCCCGCCTGGGGCCAACGTCCTGACTTTC.

The chain combines TRBV30 with TRBJ1-5; D gene unclear. V was cut by 0 bases and J by 4 bases, with 7 bases left in between. The CDR3 length is 13 residues. Germline values: CDR1 GTSNPN, CDR2 SVGIG (reference sequence). The CDR3 sequence is CAWSVPQNQPQHF. For the CDR3, the DNA is TGTGCCTGGAGTGTTCCACAGAATCAGCCCCAGCATTTT.

This clonotype turned up a few times. The rearrangement uses TRBV9 and TRBJ2-7, with TRBD2 matching 8 bases. CDR1 is SGDLS, CDR2 YYNGEE, per germline. Unmatched junction bases numbered 10, after V lost 4 bases and J lost 4 bases. The CDR3 consists of 15 residues. The CDR3 is CASSPESGSFYEQYF. The DNA for the CDR3 is TGTGCCAGCAGCCCAGAGAGCGGGAGTTTTTACGAGCAGTACTTC. The full variable domain, with the rest looked up from reference TRBV9 and TRBJ2-7, is DSGVTQTPKHLITATGQRVTLRCSPRSGDLSVYWYQQSLDQGLQFLIQYYNGEERAKGNILERFSAQQFPDLHSELNLSSLELGDSALYFCASSPESGSFYEQYFGPGTRLTVT.

The chain combines TRBV5-1 with TRBJ2-5; D ambiguous. Germline values: CDR1 SGHRS, CDR2 YFSETQ. The CDR3 totals 15 residues. Trimming cost V 0 bases and J 0 bases, with 9 bases left between them. The CDR3 sequence: CASSLGPADQETQYF. For the CDR3, the DNA is TGCGCCAGCAGCTTGGGTCCTGCAGACCAAGAGACCCAGTACTTC. The full variable domain, its missing parts supplied by reference TRBV5-1 and TRBJ2-5, is KAGVTQTPRYLIKTRGQQVTLSCSPISGHRSVSWYQQTPGQGLQFLFEYFSETQRNKGNFPGRFSGRQFSNSRSEMNVSTLELGDSALYLCASSLGPADQETQYFGPGTRLLVL.

This clonotype was counted between two and nine times. The chain recombines TRBV5-1 with TRBJ2-1; 8 nucleotides align to TRBD2. The CDR3 spans 17 residues. Germline values: CDR1 SGHRS, CDR2 YFSETQ. The V gene end was trimmed by 2 bases and the J gene end by 8 bases; junction bases not matched to a gene: 15. DNA of the CDR3: TGCGCCAGCAGCTTATCGGGGAGGTCGGGAGGGACTCATGAGCAGTTCTTC. It specifies CASSLSGRSGGTHEQFF. The entire variable domain, with the rest obtained from reference TRBV5-1 and TRBJ2-1, is as follows: KAGVTQTPRYLIKTRGQQVTLSCSPISGHRSVSWYQQTPGQGLQFLFEYFSETQRNKGNFPGRFSGRQFSNSRSEMNVSTLELGDSALYLCASSLSGRSGGTHEQFFGPGTRLTVL.

J is TRBJ1-5 and V is TRBV20-1; tentatively, D is TRBD1 (5 bases). The CDR3 contains 16 residues. Trimming stripped 3 bases from V and 7 bases from J, with 22 bases between. Germline assignment: CDR1 DFQATT and CDR2 SNEGSKA (reference sequence). The CDR3 nucleotides are TGCAGTGCTAGCGGTGCCAGGGCGAGAGGTTTGCAGCCCCAGCATTTT. Its protein is CSASGARARGLQPQHF.

The chain employs TRBV20-1 and TRBJ2-1; D is possibly TRBD2 (6 bases). CDR3 length: 13 residues. V was pared by 3 bases and J by 6 bases, with 12 bases between. CDR1 and CDR2 from the germline V gene are DFQATT and SNEGSKA (reference sequence). The CDR3 loop is CSASGQGGNEQFF. The CDR3 coding sequence is TGCAGTGCTAGTGGGCAGGGAGGCAATGAGCAGTTCTTC.

This clonotype was detected ten times or more. The V and J genes are TRBV12-3 or TRBV12-4 and TRBJ2-3; tentative D call: TRBD1 (7 bases). This CDR3 has 12 residues. Trimming pared 6 bases from V and 13 bases from J, leaving 17 bases between. Here the CDR3 reads CASSRDFQGEYF. Here the CDR3 DNA reads TGTGCCAGCAGCCGGGACTTTCAGGGGGAGTATTTT.

This clonotype has just a few counts. The rearrangement uses TRBV20-1 and TRBJ2-3; D remains ambiguous. Germline CDR1 reads DFQATT; CDR2 reads SNEGSKA (reference sequence). Trimming stripped 6 bases from V and 4 bases from J, with 11 bases between. The CDR3 has 12 amino acids. Here the CDR3 DNA reads TGCAGTGCCACAGCCGTAGCAGATACGCAGTATTTT. It translates to CSATAVADTQYF.

The gene calls are TRBV24-1 and TRBJ2-2; TRBD1 matches at 7 bases. The CDR3 has 20 amino acids. V shed 2 bases, J shed 4 bases, and the junction held 18 bases outside the gene matches. Germline assignment: CDR1 KGHDR and CDR2 SFDVKD. Written as DNA, the CDR3 is TGTGCCACCAGTGATTCTCTTCGAGAGAAACAGGGGTTTTTCACCGGGGAGCTGTTTTTT. This codes for CATSDSLREKQGFFTGELFF.

The chain uses TRBV9 and TRBJ2-7, with D possibly called TRBD1 or TRBD2 (6 bases each). Trimming took off 0 bases at V and 3 bases at J, with 13 bases between the two ends. The CDR3 sequence is 15 residues long. Per germline, CDR1 SGDLS and CDR2 YYNGEE. The chain's CDR3 is CASSVGLEGGYEQYF. DNA for the CDR3: TGTGCCAGCAGCGTAGGGCTCGAGGGGGGCTACGAGCAGTACTTC.

The V gene is TRBV21-1, the J gene TRBJ2-2; the table gives TRBD2 as D, unverified against the DNA. TRBV21-1 is labeled a pseudogene. The CDR3 loop spans 16 amino acids. The CDR3 here is CASSKGGGMNTGELFF. As DNA, the CDR3 is TGTGCCAGCAGCAAAGGTGGCGGGATGAACACCGGGGAGCTGTTTTTT.

This clonotype was observed a handful of times. V gene TRBV12-3 or TRBV12-4 combines with J gene TRBJ2-3; D gene ambiguous. V lost 1 base and J 1 base, leaving 9 bases between the germline ends. The CDR3 is made up of 15 amino acids. Written as DNA, the CDR3 is TGTGCCAGCAGTTTAGTCGGCGGTCGCACAGATACGCAGTATTTT. Its translation: CASSLVGGRTDTQYF.